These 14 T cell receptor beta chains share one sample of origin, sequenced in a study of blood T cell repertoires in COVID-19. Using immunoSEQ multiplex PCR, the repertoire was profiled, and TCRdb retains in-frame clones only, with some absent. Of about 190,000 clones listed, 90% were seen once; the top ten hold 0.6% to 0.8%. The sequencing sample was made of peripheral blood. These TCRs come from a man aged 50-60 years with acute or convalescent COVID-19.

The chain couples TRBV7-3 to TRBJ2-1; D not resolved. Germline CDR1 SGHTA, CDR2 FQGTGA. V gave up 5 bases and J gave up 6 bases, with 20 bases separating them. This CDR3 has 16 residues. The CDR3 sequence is CASSPAGPRMGNEQFF. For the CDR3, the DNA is TGTGCCAGCAGCCCAGCCGGTCCGCGGATGGGCAATGAGCAGTTCTTC.

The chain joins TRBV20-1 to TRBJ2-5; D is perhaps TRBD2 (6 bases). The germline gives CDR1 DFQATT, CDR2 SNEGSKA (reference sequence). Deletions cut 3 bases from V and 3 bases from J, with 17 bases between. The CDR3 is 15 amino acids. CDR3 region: CSASTPRDFEETQYF. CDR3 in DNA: TGCAGTGCTAGTACCCCTCGGGACTTCGAAGAGACCCAGTACTTC.

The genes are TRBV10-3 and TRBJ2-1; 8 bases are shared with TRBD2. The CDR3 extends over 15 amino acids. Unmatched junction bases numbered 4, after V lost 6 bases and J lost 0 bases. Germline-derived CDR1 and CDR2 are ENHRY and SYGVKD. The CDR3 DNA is TGTGCCATCAGGATCAGCGGGAGCTCCTACAATGAGCAGTTCTTC. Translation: CAIRISGSSYNEQFF.

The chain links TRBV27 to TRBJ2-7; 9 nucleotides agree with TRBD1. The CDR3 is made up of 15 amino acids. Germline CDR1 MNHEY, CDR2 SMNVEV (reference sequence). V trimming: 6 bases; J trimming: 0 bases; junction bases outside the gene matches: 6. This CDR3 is CASSWAGQGSYEQYF. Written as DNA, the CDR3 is TGTGCCAGCAGCTGGGCGGGACAGGGCTCCTACGAGCAGTACTTC.

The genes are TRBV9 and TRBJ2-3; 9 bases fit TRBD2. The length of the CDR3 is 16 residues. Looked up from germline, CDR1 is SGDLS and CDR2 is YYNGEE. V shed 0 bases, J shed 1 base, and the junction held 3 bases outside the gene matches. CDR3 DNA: TGTGCCAGCAGCGTAGCTTGGACTAGCGGCACAGATACGCAGTATTTT. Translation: CASSVAWTSGTDTQYF.

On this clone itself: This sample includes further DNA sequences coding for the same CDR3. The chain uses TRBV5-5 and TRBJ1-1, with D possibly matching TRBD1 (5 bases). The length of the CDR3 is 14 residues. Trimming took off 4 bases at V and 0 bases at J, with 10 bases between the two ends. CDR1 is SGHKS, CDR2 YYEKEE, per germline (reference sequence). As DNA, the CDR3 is TGTGCCAGCAGCGTGACAGCCATGAACACTGAAGCTTTCTTT. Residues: CASSVTAMNTEAFF. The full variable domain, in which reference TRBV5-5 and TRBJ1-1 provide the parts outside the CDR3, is DAGVTQSPTHLIKTRGQQVTLRCSPISGHKSVSWYQQVLGQGPQFIFQYYEKEERGRGNFPDRFSARQFPNYSSELNVNALLLGDSALYLCASSVTAMNTEAFFGQGTRLTVV.

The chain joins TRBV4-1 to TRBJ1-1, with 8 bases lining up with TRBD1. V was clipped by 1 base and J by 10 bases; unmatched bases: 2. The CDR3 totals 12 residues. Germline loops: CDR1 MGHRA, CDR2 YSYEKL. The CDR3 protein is CASSQVTGGAFF. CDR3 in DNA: TGCGCCAGCAGCCAAGTTACAGGGGGAGCTTTCTTT.

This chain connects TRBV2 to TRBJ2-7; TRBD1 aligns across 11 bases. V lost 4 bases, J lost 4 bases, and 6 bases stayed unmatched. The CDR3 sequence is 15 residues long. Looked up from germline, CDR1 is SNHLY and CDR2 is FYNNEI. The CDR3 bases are TGTGCCAGCAGTGCTGGACAGGGGGCCACGTACGAGCAGTACTTC. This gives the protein CASSAGQGATYEQYF.

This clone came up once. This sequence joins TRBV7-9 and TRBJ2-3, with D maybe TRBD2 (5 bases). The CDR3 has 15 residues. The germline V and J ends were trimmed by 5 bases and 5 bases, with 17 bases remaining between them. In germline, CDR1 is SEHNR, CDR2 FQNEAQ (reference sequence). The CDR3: CASSPSGSGLDTQYF. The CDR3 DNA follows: TGTGCCAGCAGCCCTTCTGGGAGCGGCCTAGATACGCAGTATTTT.

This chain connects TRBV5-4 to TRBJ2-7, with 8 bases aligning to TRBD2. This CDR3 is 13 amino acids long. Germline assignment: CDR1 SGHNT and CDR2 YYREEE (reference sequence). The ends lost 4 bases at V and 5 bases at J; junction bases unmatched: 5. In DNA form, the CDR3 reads TGTGCCAGCAGCGGGACTAGTTATAACGAGCAGTACTTC. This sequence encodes CASSGTSYNEQYF. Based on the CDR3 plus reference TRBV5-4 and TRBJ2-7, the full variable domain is ETGVTQSPTHLIKTRGQQVTLRCSSQSGHNTVSWYQQALGQGPQFIFQYYREEENGRGNFPPRFSGLQFPNYSSELNVNALELDDSALYLCASSGTSYNEQYFGPGTRLTVT.

CDR3 in DNA: TGTGCCAGCTGGGCTAGCGGGAGTTATGAGCAGTTCTTC. This gives the protein CASWASGSYEQFF. This chain joins TRBV27 and TRBJ2-1; 10 bases align to TRBD2. Unmatched junction bases numbered 6, after V lost 8 bases and J lost 8 bases. Germline-derived CDR1 and CDR2 are MNHEY and SMNVEV (reference sequence). The CDR3 covers 13 residues.

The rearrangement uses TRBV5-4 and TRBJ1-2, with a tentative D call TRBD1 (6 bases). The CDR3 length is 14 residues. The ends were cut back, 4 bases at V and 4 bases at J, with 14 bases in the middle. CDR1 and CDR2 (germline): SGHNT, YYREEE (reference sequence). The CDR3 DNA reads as TGTGCCAGCAGCGAGGGGGGGGAGGGCTATGGCTACACCTTC. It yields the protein CASSEGGEGYGYTF.

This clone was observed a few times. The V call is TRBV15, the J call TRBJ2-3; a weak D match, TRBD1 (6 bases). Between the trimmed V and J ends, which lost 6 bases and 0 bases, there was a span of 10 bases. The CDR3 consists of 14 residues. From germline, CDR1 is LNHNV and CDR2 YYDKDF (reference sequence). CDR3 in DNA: TGTGCCACCAGACAGGGCACTAGCACAGATACGCAGTATTTT. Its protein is CATRQGTSTDTQYF.

The CDR3 reads CASSLVGEKLFF. Here the CDR3 DNA reads TGTGCCAGCAGTTTAGTGGGCGAAAAACTGTTTTTT. The rearrangement links TRBV27 to TRBJ1-4; no definite D call. The CDR3 is 12 amino acids. Per the germline V gene, CDR1 is MNHEY and CDR2 is SMNVEV (reference sequence). Trimming stripped 2 bases from V and 8 bases from J, with 6 bases between.